This TCR beta chain came from a study of blood T cell repertoires in COVID-19. Germline V gene sequence: CDR1 GTSNPN, CDR2 SVGIG (reference sequence). The CDR3 has 14 residues. The V gene lost 5 bases and the J gene lost 2 bases, with 14 bases spanning the gap. The assay was immunoSEQ multiplex PCR, and TCRdb's table has in-frame clones only and misses some. The table has roughly 250,000 clones, 65% to 90% seen once; the top ten hold more than 4.5%. Sequenced: peripheral blood. This sequence joins TRBV30 and TRBJ2-3, with D perhaps TRBD2 (5 bases). The TCR was taken from a woman at least 80 years old with active or convalescent COVID-19. For the CDR3, the DNA is TGTGCCTGGGAATACACGGGGTTCACAGATACGCAGTATTTT. Amino acids: CAWEYTGFTDTQYF.